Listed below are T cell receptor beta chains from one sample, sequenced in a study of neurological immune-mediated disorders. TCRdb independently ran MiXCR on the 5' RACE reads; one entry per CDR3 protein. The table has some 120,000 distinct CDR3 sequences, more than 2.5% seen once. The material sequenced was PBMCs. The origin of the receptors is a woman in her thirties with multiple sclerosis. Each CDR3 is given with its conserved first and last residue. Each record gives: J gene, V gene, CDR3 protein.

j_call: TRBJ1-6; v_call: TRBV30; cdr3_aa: CAWSVGTANSTLNF
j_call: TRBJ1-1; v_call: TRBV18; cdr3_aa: CASSADRGAEAFF
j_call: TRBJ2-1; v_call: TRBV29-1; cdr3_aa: CSVGVGWLGMKDEQFF
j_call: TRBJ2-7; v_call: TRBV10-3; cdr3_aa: CASWGGINEQYF
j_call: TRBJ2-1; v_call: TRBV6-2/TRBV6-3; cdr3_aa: CASRRTANNEQFF
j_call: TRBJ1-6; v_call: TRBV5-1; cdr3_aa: CASSLEGANSPLHF
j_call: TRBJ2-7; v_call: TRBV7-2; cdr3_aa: CASSSISYEQYF
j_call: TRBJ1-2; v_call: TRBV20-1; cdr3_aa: CSAARDRANYGYTF
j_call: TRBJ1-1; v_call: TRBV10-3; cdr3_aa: CAISTTRGLNTEAFF
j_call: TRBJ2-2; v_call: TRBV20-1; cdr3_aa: CSARDPGLNTGELFF
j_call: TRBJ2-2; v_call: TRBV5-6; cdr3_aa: CASSQGLAGGITGELFF
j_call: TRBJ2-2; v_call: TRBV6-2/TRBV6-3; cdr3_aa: CASRSLAGAGELFF
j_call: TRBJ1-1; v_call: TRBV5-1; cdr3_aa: CASSYGQGGGLTEAFF
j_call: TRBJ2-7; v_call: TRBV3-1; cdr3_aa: CASSNGNEQYF
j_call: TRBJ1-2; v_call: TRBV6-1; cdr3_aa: CASSEADPGQPSWGYTF
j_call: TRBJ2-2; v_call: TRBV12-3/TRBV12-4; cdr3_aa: CASSLGTGEAGELFF
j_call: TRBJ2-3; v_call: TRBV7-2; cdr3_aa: CASSIGDTQYF
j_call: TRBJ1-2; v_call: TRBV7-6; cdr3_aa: CASSLDSRYGYTF
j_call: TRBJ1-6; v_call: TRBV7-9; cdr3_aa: CDSSLDNSPLHF
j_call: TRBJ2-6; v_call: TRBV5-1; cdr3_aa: CASSLLEDNSGANVLTF
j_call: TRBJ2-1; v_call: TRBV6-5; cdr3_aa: CASSYLAGTLSYNEQFF
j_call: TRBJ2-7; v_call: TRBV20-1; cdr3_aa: CSARDGTSGGYEQYF
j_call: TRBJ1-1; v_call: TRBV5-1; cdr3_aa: CASSRDGMNTEAFF
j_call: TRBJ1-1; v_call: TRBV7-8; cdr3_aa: CASSFSSWGGALNTEAFF
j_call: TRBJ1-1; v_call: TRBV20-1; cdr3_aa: CSAPALMNTEAFF
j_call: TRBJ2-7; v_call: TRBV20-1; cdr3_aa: CSARGNRSGQGWSYEQYF
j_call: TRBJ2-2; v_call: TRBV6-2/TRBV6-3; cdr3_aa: CASSRTGVQAGELFF
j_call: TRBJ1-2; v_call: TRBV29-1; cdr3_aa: CSVRTDARGGYTF
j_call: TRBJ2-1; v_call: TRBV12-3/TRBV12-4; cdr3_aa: CASTEGGSGRAYNEQFF
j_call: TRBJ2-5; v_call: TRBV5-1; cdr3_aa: CASRDRGETQYF
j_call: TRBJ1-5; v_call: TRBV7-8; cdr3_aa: CASSLVGGGQGQPQHF
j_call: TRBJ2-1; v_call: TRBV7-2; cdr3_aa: CASSRPKFEQFF
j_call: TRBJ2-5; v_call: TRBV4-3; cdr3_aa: CASSQEPTSGGPETQYF
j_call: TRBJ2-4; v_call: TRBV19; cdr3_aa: CASPGQELAKNIQYF
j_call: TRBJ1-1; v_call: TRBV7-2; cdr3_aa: CASRLDRDTEAFF
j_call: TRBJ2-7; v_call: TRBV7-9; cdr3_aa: CASSPQSGLESYEQYF
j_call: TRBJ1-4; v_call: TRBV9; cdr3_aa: CASSASGGDEKLFF
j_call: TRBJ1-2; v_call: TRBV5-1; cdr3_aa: CASSLVQGQLQGYTF
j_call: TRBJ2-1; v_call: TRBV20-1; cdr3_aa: CSAVASGGISYNEQFF
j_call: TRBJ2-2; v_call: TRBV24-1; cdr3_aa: CATSDSGQGRTGELFF
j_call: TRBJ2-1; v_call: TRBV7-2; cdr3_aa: CASSSPTISGGSSYNEQFF
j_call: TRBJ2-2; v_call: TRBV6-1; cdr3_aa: CASSYAGELFF
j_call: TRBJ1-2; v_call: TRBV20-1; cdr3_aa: CSASSPGGDYGYTF